The 25 T cell receptor beta chains listed next were all sequenced from one sample in a study of post-analysis software for immune sequencing data. Study-level results: Compared with controls, patients had more of five TRBV segments, including TRBV5-6, TRBV5-1 and TRBV20-1.

Incorporated into the TCR beta cDNA libraries were unique molecular identifiers, which served to reduce PCR and sequencing biases. TCRdb re-called the PCR reads through MiXCR, storing one row per CDR3 protein. The table lists about 800,000 distinct CDR3 sequences, 25% to 30% of them singletons, with about 0.5% in the top ten. Their antigen targets remain unknown. The source material was blood. The receptors derive from a girl aged 10-17 years with multiple sclerosis.

This clonotype was detected ten times or more. CDR3 residues: CASSLLTGGLEQFF. In nucleotides, the CDR3 is TGTGCCAGCAGTTTACTGACAGGGGGTTTGGAGCAGTTCTTC. The chain uses TRBV12-3 or TRBV12-4 and TRBJ2-1; 9 bases map to TRBD1. The CDR3 totals 14 residues. V was pared by 2 bases and J by 10 bases, with 6 bases of the junction left unmatched.

The chain carries TRBV25-1 and TRBJ1-2; D uncertain. CDR1 MGHDK and CDR2 SYGVNS come from the germline V gene. Trimming took 2 bases from V and 4 from J, leaving 11 bases between them. There are 14 residues in the CDR3. The DNA for the CDR3 is TGTGCCAGCAGTGAAACGACGGAAGCCTATGGCTACACCTTC. Protein sequence: CASSETTEAYGYTF.

This clonotype has more than one count but fewer than ten. This chain connects TRBV14 to TRBJ2-1; perhaps D is TRBD1 or TRBD2 (5 bases each). Between the trimmed V and J ends, which lost 3 bases and 0 bases, there was a span of 15 bases. Germline CDR1 reads SGHDN; CDR2 reads FVKESK. The CDR3 consists of 17 residues. CDR3 sequence reads: CASSQTPGTPSYNEQFF. Here the CDR3 DNA reads TGTGCCAGCAGCCAGACTCCCGGGACGCCCTCCTACAATGAGCAGTTCTTC. The full variable domain, with the rest looked up from reference TRBV14 and TRBJ2-1, is EAGVTQFPSHSVIEKGQTVTLRCDPISGHDNLYWYRRVMGKEIKFLLHFVKESKQDESGMPNNRFLAERTGGTYSTLKVQPAELEDSGVYFCASSQTPGTPSYNEQFFGPGTRLTVL.

This clonotype was picked up a small number of times. V is TRBV29-1 and J is TRBJ2-1; 10 bases map to TRBD2. Per germline, CDR1 SQVTM and CDR2 ANQGSEA. This CDR3 has 15 residues. V was clipped by 7 bases and J by 4 bases; unmatched bases: 10. CDR3 sequence (DNA): TGCAGCGGAAGGGCTAGCGGGAGAAAATACAATGAGCAGTTCTTC. It codes for CSGRASGRKYNEQFF.

The J gene is TRBJ2-3, the V gene TRBV7-2; 11 bases agree with TRBD2. This CDR3 has 16 amino acids. Germline V CDR1 and CDR2: SGHTA, FQGNSA. The junction had 6 bases not matched to a gene; V was cut back by 5 bases and J by 2 bases. DNA of the CDR3: TGTGCCAGCAGCCCCCTAGCGGGGGGCCCCACAGATACGCAGTATTTT. Protein sequence: CASSPLAGGPTDTQYF.

The chain carries TRBV5-1 and TRBJ1-5; weak D call: TRBD1 (5 bases). V lost 4 bases and J 0 bases, leaving 11 bases between the germline ends. The CDR3 has 15 amino acids. CDR1 is SGHRS, CDR2 YFSETQ, per germline. The CDR3 protein is CASSAEGYSNQPQHF. Written as DNA, the CDR3 is TGCGCCAGCAGCGCAGAGGGGTATAGCAATCAGCCCCAGCATTTT.

This clonotype has a handful of counts. The chain links TRBV6-1 to TRBJ2-5; D not resolved. The germline V gene encodes CDR1 MNHNS and CDR2 SASEGT. Trimming shortened V by 6 bases and J by 2 bases, and 25 bases separated the two germline ends. This CDR3 has 18 residues. The CDR3 sequence: CASSPGSFLTPPQETQYF. As DNA, the CDR3 is TGTGCCAGCAGCCCTGGCTCTTTTTTGACACCGCCTCAAGAGACCCAGTACTTC.

This chain joins TRBV7-2 and TRBJ2-3; D not resolved. The V gene's germline CDR1 is SGHTA and CDR2 FQGNSA. V shed 2 bases and J shed 2 bases, with 8 bases lying between them. This CDR3 has 14 residues. The CDR3 region has the DNA TGTGCCAGCAGCTTATATCGGCCCACAGATACGCAGTATTTT. It codes for CASSLYRPTDTQYF.

The chain recombines TRBV5-6 with TRBJ2-3; D unclear. The length of the CDR3 is 15 residues. Trimming pared 4 bases from V and 1 base from J, leaving 13 bases between. Germline V gene data show CDR1 as SGHDT and CDR2 as YYEEEE. This CDR3 reads CASSRTTSGTDTQYF. CDR3 bases: TGTGCCAGCAGCAGAACCACCTCCGGCACAGATACGCAGTATTTT.

This clonotype appeared many times. This sequence joins TRBV29-1 and TRBJ2-3; D may be TRBD1 or TRBD2 (6 bases each). This CDR3 contains 14 residues. Germline loops: CDR1 SQVTM, CDR2 ANQGSEA. With 6 bases removed from V and 0 bases from J, the gap between germline ends came to 13 bases. The CDR3 DNA sequence: TGCAGCGTGGCCCGGGGGCCTAGCACAGATACGCAGTATTTT. This translates into CSVARGPSTDTQYF.

This clonotype occurred a few times. V gene TRBV12-3 or TRBV12-4 combines with J gene TRBJ2-1, with TRBD2 as a possible D gene (6 bases). Trimming left V 6 bases short and J 0 bases short, with 15 bases between. This CDR3 region has 16 residues. As DNA, the CDR3 is TGTGCCAGCAGGCCACCGGGACTTAGCTCCTACAATGAGCAGTTCTTC. It is translated as CASRPPGLSSYNEQFF.

This sequence joins TRBV6-5 and TRBJ1-4, with D hard to call. V was clipped by 5 bases and J by 8 bases, with 15 bases between them. The germline gives CDR1 MNHEY, CDR2 SVGAGI. This CDR3 region has 14 residues. The CDR3 is CASSEAPGSEKLFF. Written as DNA, the CDR3 is TGTGCCAGCAGTGAGGCCCCTGGTTCCGAAAAACTGTTTTTT.

This clonotype has a handful of counts. The rearrangement uses TRBV4-1 and TRBJ1-2; D is uncertain. V lost 7 bases and J 3 bases, leaving 12 bases between the germline ends. Germline assignment: CDR1 MGHRA and CDR2 YSYEKL. The CDR3 is 13 residues long. The CDR3 sequence: CASTPVDDYGYTF. Written as DNA, the CDR3 is TGCGCCAGCACCCCTGTGGACGACTATGGCTACACCTTC.

The chain joins TRBV6-5 to TRBJ1-1, with TRBD1 as a possible D gene (6 bases). Between the trimmed V and J ends, which lost 1 base and 6 bases, there was a span of 9 bases. The CDR3 loop spans 13 amino acids. Germline lookup yields CDR1 MNHEY and CDR2 SVGAGI. The CDR3 sequence: CASSYWGGSEAFF. The CDR3 region has the DNA TGTGCCAGCAGTTACTGGGGGGGCTCTGAAGCTTTCTTT.

This clonotype was observed a few times. CDR3 sequence reads: CASSGGSENEQFF. CDR3 nucleotide sequence: TGTGCCAGCAGTGGCGGTAGCGAGAATGAGCAGTTCTTC. V usage is TRBV6-4 and J usage is TRBJ2-1; the D gene is possibly TRBD2 (5 bases). The CDR3 consists of 13 residues. V lost 4 bases, J lost 7 bases, and 11 bases lay in between. Germline V CDR1 and CDR2: MRHNA, SNTAGT.

The chain carries TRBV24-1 and TRBJ2-1; TRBD2 matches 9 bases. This CDR3 spans 18 amino acids. J gave up 9 bases and V 5 bases, and 19 bases lay outside the gene matches. CDR1 and CDR2 from the germline V gene are KGHDR and SFDVKD. CDR3 nucleotide sequence: TGTGCCACCAGTGGTACCGTGTCTTCGCGGGAGGGCCTTGGTGAGCAGTTCTTC. Translating it yields CATSGTVSSREGLGEQFF.

This clonotype was counted only a few times. The rearrangement uses TRBV7-2 and TRBJ1-2; no definite D call. Germline CDR1 reads SGHTA; CDR2 reads FQGNSA. Trimming stripped 5 bases from V and 8 bases from J, with 18 bases between. CDR3 length: 14 residues. DNA for the CDR3: TGTGCCAGCAGCGGTCCGGTTGGTGTGGGAGGCTACACCTTC. This encodes CASSGPVGVGGYTF.

The J gene is TRBJ2-1, the V gene TRBV10-3, with D possibly TRBD1 on 6 matching bases. Germline V gene data show CDR1 as ENHRY and CDR2 as SYGVKD. V lost 5 bases, J lost 2 bases, and 7 bases lay in between. The CDR3 length is 13 residues. This CDR3 reads CAISRGTYNEQFF. The CDR3 coding sequence is TGTGCCATCAGTAGGGGGACCTACAATGAGCAGTTCTTC.

This clonotype has more than one count but fewer than ten. This chain uses TRBV6-6 with TRBJ2-7, with 9 bases that match TRBD1. This CDR3 is 15 amino acids long. CDR1 and CDR2 (germline): MNHNY, SVGAGI (reference sequence). Trimming removed 8 bases from V and 4 bases from J; junction bases left unmatched: 12. CDR3 DNA sequence: TGTGCCAGCTCGGGGACAGGGTTGATCGTGTACGAGCAGTACTTC. Translation: CASSGTGLIVYEQYF.

This rearrangement joins TRBV28 to TRBJ1-1; D might be TRBD1 (6 bases). The CDR3 has 14 residues. Trimming shortened V by 7 bases and J by 0 bases, and 12 bases separated the two germline ends. CDR1 is MDHEN, CDR2 SYDVKM, per germline. The CDR3 protein is CASIAGAMNTEAFF. The CDR3 bases are TGTGCCAGCATAGCAGGGGCCATGAACACTGAAGCTTTCTTT.

This clonotype was observed a few times. This chain uses TRBV9 with TRBJ2-7, with 7 nucleotides matching TRBD1. Trimming took 4 bases from V and 3 from J; bases not matched to a gene: 7. Germline V CDR1 and CDR2: SGDLS, YYNGEE. The CDR3 contains 14 residues. The CDR3 DNA follows: TGTGCCAGCAGCACCGGGACAGTGATCTACGAGCAGTACTTC. Protein product: CASSTGTVIYEQYF. The variable domain in full, with the rest retrieved from reference TRBV9 and TRBJ2-7, is DSGVTQTPKHLITATGQRVTLRCSPRSGDLSVYWYQQSLDQGLQFLIQYYNGEERAKGNILERFSAQQFPDLHSELNLSSLELGDSALYFCASSTGTVIYEQYFGPGTRLTVT.

This clonotype turned up a few times. The CDR3 sequence: CAISSRQGGYNEQFF. The DNA for the CDR3 is TGTGCCATCAGTTCCAGACAGGGAGGGTACAATGAGCAGTTCTTC. The J gene is TRBJ2-1, the V gene TRBV10-3; D may be TRBD1 or TRBD2 (7 bases each). CDR1 is ENHRY, CDR2 SYGVKD, per germline. The V gene lost 5 bases and the J gene lost 4 bases, with 15 bases spanning the gap. The CDR3 runs to 15 residues.

The genes are TRBV15 and TRBJ1-5, with 7 bases identical to TRBD1. Trimming took 5 bases from V and 4 from J; bases not matched to a gene: 11. Germline V gene lookup returns CDR1 LNHNV and CDR2 YYDKDF (reference sequence). The CDR3 consists of 16 residues. CDR3 in DNA: TGTGCCACCAGCCTTAGAGGGGGCGCACGGAATCAGCCCCAGCATTTT. It encodes CATSLRGGARNQPQHF. Drawing the rest from reference TRBV15 and TRBJ1-5, the complete variable domain is DAMVIQNPRYQVTQFGKPVTLSCSQTLNHNVMYWYQQKSSQAPKLLFHYYDKDFNNEADTPDNFQSRRPNTSFCFLDIRSPGLGDTAMYLCATSLRGGARNQPQHFGDGTRLSIL.

The chain carries TRBV5-5 and TRBJ1-5; D possibly corresponds to TRBD1 (6 bases). Trimming cost V 3 bases and J 1 base, with 8 bases left between them. The CDR3 extends over 14 amino acids. Germline V gives CDR1 SGHKS, CDR2 YYEKEE (reference sequence). The CDR3 coding sequence is TGTGCCAGCAGCTGGACAGACAGCAATCAGCCCCAGCATTTT. This translates into CASSWTDSNQPQHF. Full variable domain (remainder filled in from reference TRBV5-5 and TRBJ1-5): DAGVTQSPTHLIKTRGQQVTLRCSPISGHKSVSWYQQVLGQGPQFIFQYYEKEERGRGNFPDRFSARQFPNYSSELNVNALLLGDSALYLCASSWTDSNQPQHFGDGTRLSIL.

This chain connects TRBV7-8 to TRBJ1-1; D might be TRBD1 (5 bases). V was clipped by 3 bases and J by 0 bases, with 14 bases between them. The CDR3 totals 16 residues. CDR1 SGHVS and CDR2 FQNEAQ come from the germline V gene. CDR3 DNA sequence: TGTGCCAGCAGCTTGTGGACATCAACGGTGAACACTGAAGCTTTCTTT. Translating it yields CASSLWTSTVNTEAFF.